Shown below are 18 T cell receptor beta chains from a single sample sequenced in a study of CD8 T cells in ankylosing spondylitis (dated by TCRdb to the late 2010s). Libraries were made using 5' RACE. The instrument was an Illumina HiSeq 2500. Using fastp at Q25 and MiXCR, TCRdb reprocessed the public reads and kept productive beta chains. All rows with the same CDR3 protein become a single entry with the most common DNA and genes. The sample contains 250,000 to 350,000 distinct CDR3 sequences, approximately 20% of them found a single time. About 8% of the sample lies in the top ten. Input material: blood, either unsorted or a sorted T cell fraction (not recorded which). These receptor sequences come from a male donor with ankylosing spondylitis or in good health (not recorded which).

The rearrangement joins TRBV29-1 to TRBJ2-7, with 10 bases fitting TRBD2. The CDR3 runs 11 residues. Germline lookup yields CDR1 SQVTM and CDR2 ANQGSEA. With 8 bases clipped from V and 4 bases from J, the junction kept 2 bases outside the gene matches. The CDR3: CSILAGYEQYV. CDR3 DNA: TGCAGCATACTAGCGGGATACGAGCAGTACGTC.

This clonotype was counted between two and nine times. The rearrangement links TRBV3-1 to TRBJ2-1, with 8 positions matching TRBD2. The CDR3 runs 17 residues. Germline-derived CDR1 and CDR2 are LGHDT and YNNKEL (reference sequence). V was pared by 1 base and J by 7 bases, with 12 bases of the junction left unmatched. CDR3 sequence reads: CASSQATGGVGVNEQFF. The CDR3 bases are TGTGCCAGCAGCCAAGCCACCGGGGGGGTAGGAGTAAATGAGCAGTTCTTC.

The chain employs TRBV27 and TRBJ1-2, with 9 bases identical to TRBD1. CDR3 length: 14 amino acids. Looked up from germline, CDR1 is MNHEY and CDR2 is SMNVEV (reference sequence). V was clipped by 6 bases and J by 7 bases; unmatched bases: 9. CDR3 DNA sequence: TGTGCCAGCAGGCCCGGGACAGGGATTTTTGGCTACACCTTC. Its translation is CASRPGTGIFGYTF.

The CDR3 DNA follows: TGTGCCAGCAGTCCGCTTTTTCGGAGCACAGATACGCAGTATTTT. Its protein is CASSPLFRSTDTQYF. This chain joins TRBV12-3 or TRBV12-4 and TRBJ2-3, with D uncertain. Trimming removed 5 bases from V and 0 bases from J, with 12 bases in between. The CDR3 totals 15 residues.

Ten or more counts support this clonotype. Here the CDR3 reads CASSYLGTGIGNEQFF. Here the CDR3 DNA reads TGTGCCAGCAGTTACCTCGGGACAGGTATAGGCAATGAGCAGTTCTTC. The V and J genes are TRBV6-5 and TRBJ2-1; 8 bases agree with TRBD1. The ends lost 2 bases at V and 6 bases at J; junction bases unmatched: 9. The CDR3 loop spans 16 amino acids. Germline CDR1 is MNHEY and CDR2 is SVGAGI.

The V and J genes are TRBV4-1 and TRBJ1-6; D is perhaps TRBD1 (5 bases). Germline CDR1 reads MGHRA; CDR2 reads YSYEKL. V lost 0 bases to trimming and J lost 8 bases, with 14 bases between them. The CDR3 covers 16 residues. DNA for the CDR3: TGCGCCAGCAGCCAAGATTCCAGGGATTCAGATTCACCCCTCCACTTT. Its translation is CASSQDSRDSDSPLHF.

This clonotype has only a few counts. V and J are TRBV6-2 or TRBV6-3 and TRBJ1-4; D remains ambiguous. CDR3 size: 16 residues. V lost 5 bases, J lost 1 base, and 14 bases lay in between. Germline V lookup: CDR1 MNHEY, CDR2 SVGEGT. CDR3 residues: CASSTGFAVTNEKLFF. The CDR3 DNA sequence: TGTGCCAGCAGTACGGGATTTGCGGTAACTAATGAAAAACTGTTTTTT.

This clonotype was counted only a few times. This chain's CDR3 is CATGNPYNEQFF. In DNA, the CDR3 is TGCGCCACCGGCAACCCCTACAATGAGCAGTTCTTC. The chain has TRBV4-1 and TRBJ2-1; D not certain. CDR1 MGHRA and CDR2 YSYEKL come from the germline V gene. V lost 10 bases to trimming and J lost 2 bases, with 9 bases between them. There are 12 residues in the CDR3.

This clonotype was detected ten times or more. The V call is TRBV27, the J call TRBJ2-1; 9 bases are a match to TRBD1. The CDR3 runs to 15 residues. V lost 4 bases, J lost 2 bases, and 3 bases stayed unmatched. Germline CDR1 reads MNHEY; CDR2 reads SMNVEV (reference sequence). The CDR3 DNA reads as TGTGCCAGCAGTTCCGGGACAGGGACCTACAATGAGCAGTTCTTC. Residues: CASSSGTGTYNEQFF.

This clonotype was seen a few times. V and J are TRBV28 and TRBJ1-1; weak D call: TRBD1 (5 bases). Germline CDR1 reads MDHEN; CDR2 reads SYDVKM. Trimming shortened V by 3 bases and J by 7 bases, and 6 bases separated the two germline ends. The CDR3 is made up of 11 amino acids. The CDR3 region is CASSFQGEAFF. The CDR3 coding sequence is TGTGCCAGCAGTTTTCAGGGTGAAGCTTTCTTT.

This clonotype was found a few times. The rearrangement links TRBV12-3 or TRBV12-4 to TRBJ2-2; 9 nucleotides agree with TRBD1. The CDR3 covers 16 residues. The junction had 11 bases not matched to a gene; V was cut back by 5 bases and J by 7 bases. CDR3 nucleotides: TGTGCCAGCAGTAAATCCGGGACAGGGAAAGGCGGGGAGCTGTTTTTT. Translating it yields CASSKSGTGKGGELFF.

This clonotype has at least ten counts. The chain is built from TRBV15 and TRBJ2-3; tentatively, D is TRBD1 (6 bases). The V gene's germline CDR1 is LNHNV and CDR2 YYDKDF (reference sequence). The CDR3 is made up of 14 amino acids. Trimming stripped 1 base from V and 10 bases from J, with 15 bases between. This CDR3 reads CATSRGGPAAAQYF. CDR3 in DNA: TGTGCCACCAGCAGAGGGGGGCCCGCCGCTGCGCAGTATTTT.

The chain combines TRBV7-2 with TRBJ2-1; 7 bases align to TRBD1. V lost 5 bases to trimming and J lost 1 base; unmatched junction nucleotides: 5. Germline-derived CDR1 and CDR2 are SGHTA and FQGNSA. This CDR3 is built from 15 residues. The CDR3 DNA sequence: TGTGCCAGCAGCCGGGACAGAAGGTCCTACAATGAGCAGTTCTTC. Amino acid sequence: CASSRDRRSYNEQFF.

This clonotype occurred a few times. The rearrangement uses TRBV12-3 or TRBV12-4 and TRBJ1-1; TRBD1 might be the D (5 bases). V lost 3 bases, J lost 4 bases, and 9 bases lay in between. This CDR3 region has 13 residues. In nucleotides, the CDR3 is TGTGCCAGCAGTTTCTCGGGGGGCACTGAAGCTTTCTTT. It codes for CASSFSGGTEAFF.

In this sample, this clonotype turned up many times. Sequence at one end of the junction differs from germline and may be a read error. The chain links TRBV29-1 to TRBJ2-1; 13 bases are shared with TRBD2. This CDR3 has 14 residues. The germline V gene has CDR1 SQVTM and CDR2 ANQGSEA. The CDR3: CSVDQGLAGKGIYF. The CDR3 region has the DNA TGCAGCGTTGACCAGGGACTAGCGGGAAAAGGGATCTACTTC.

The chain employs TRBV6-1 and TRBJ2-5, with D tentatively TRBD2 (6 bases). This CDR3 comprises 16 residues. V gave up 3 bases and J gave up 2 bases, with 16 bases separating them. Per germline, CDR1 MNHNS and CDR2 SASEGT. The CDR3 reads CASSEFSTSPQETQYF. The DNA of the CDR3 is TGTGCCAGCAGTGAGTTCTCCACTAGCCCACAAGAGACCCAGTACTTC.

This clonotype was counted only a few times. The chain recombines TRBV9 with TRBJ2-2; 11 nucleotides agree with TRBD2. The V gene end was trimmed by 1 base and the J gene end by 7 bases; junction bases not matched to a gene: 3. CDR3 length: 15 amino acids. The germline V gene has CDR1 SGDLS and CDR2 YYNGEE. The CDR3 bases are TGTGCCAGCAGCGTATTAGCGGGAGGGGTCGGGGAGCTGTTTTTT. This codes for CASSVLAGGVGELFF.

This clonotype occurred a few times. The chain is built from TRBV12-3 or TRBV12-4 and TRBJ1-5; D is undetermined. The CDR3 totals 12 residues. V was cut by 6 bases and J by 6 bases, with 9 bases left in between. The CDR3 nucleotides read TGTGCCAGCAGCATTTACTCTCAGCCCCAGCATTTT. Protein product: CASSIYSQPQHF.